The 3 T cell receptor beta chains below all came from one sample that was sequenced in a study of early T cells in non-severe SARS-CoV-2 infection. TCRdb reprocessed the 5' RACE reads with MiXCR, giving one entry per CDR3 protein. The sample comprises around 84,000 distinct CDR3 sequences, 9.5% to 13% of which are singletons, and under 3% rests with the top ten. The sample consisted of whole blood. These receptors were obtained from an adult who was a healthcare worker with PCR-confirmed SARS-CoV-2 infection or an uninfected control (not recorded which).

This clonotype was picked up many times. V gene TRBV7-9 combines with J gene TRBJ2-1; the D is unclear. The CDR3 extends over 13 amino acids. V gave up 1 base and J gave up 2 bases, with 3 bases separating them. Germline V gene sequence: CDR1 SEHNR, CDR2 FQNEAQ (reference sequence). CDR3 sequence (DNA): TGTGCCAGCAGCTTAGGGCCCTACAATGAGCAGTTCTTC. It specifies CASSLGPYNEQFF.

The chain combines TRBV18 with TRBJ2-3; 10 bases agree with TRBD1. The V gene's germline CDR1 is KGHSH and CDR2 LQKENI. With V trimmed by 5 bases and J by 6 bases, 8 bases remained unmatched. The length of the CDR3 is 15 residues. CDR3 nucleotides: TGTGCCAGCTCAACAGACAGGGGGCGTTCGGATACGCAGTATTTT. This translates into CASSTDRGRSDTQYF.

This clonotype was counted only a few times. A junction end diverges from the germline sequence, so it may reflect a read error. The V gene is TRBV2, the J gene TRBJ2-7; tentative D call: TRBD1 (5 bases). Germline assignment: CDR1 SNHLY and CDR2 FYNNEI. The CDR3 runs to 13 residues. The CDR3 region has the DNA TGTGCCAGCAGTGAGGGGCAGGTATTCCGATCTCCCTTC. Amino acids: CASSEGQVFRSPF.